The 23 T cell receptor beta chains below were found in one sample sequenced in a study of glioma-infiltrating T cells. The iRepertoire nested amplicon-rescue multiplex PCR amplified TCR alpha and beta CDR3s from RNA. Via MiXCR, TCRdb re-called the multiplex PCR reads, giving one row per CDR3 protein. Of roughly 190,000 distinct CDR3 sequences listed, over 30% are singletons. The sequencing sample was made of glioma tissue, nonneoplastic brain tissue, or PBMCs (not recorded which). These receptors were taken from a human donor with low-grade glioma or glioblastoma, undergoing nonglioma brain surgery, or in good health (not recorded which).

About this clonotype itself: It may be a read error: a sequence one base away is much more abundant. The chain uses TRBV7-9 and TRBJ2-3; D is ambiguous. The CDR3 has 14 amino acids. The germline gives CDR1 SEHNR, CDR2 FQNEAQ (reference sequence). CDR3 sequence reads: CASSLASVTDKQYF. The CDR3 nucleotides are TGTGCCAGCAGCTTAGCGTCGGTCACAGATAAGCAGTATTTT.

This clonotype was seen many times. V gene TRBV20-1 combines with J gene TRBJ1-2; D ambiguous. Per germline, CDR1 DFQATT and CDR2 SNEGSKA (reference sequence). This CDR3 has 13 amino acids. The V end was cut by 4 bases, the J end by 0 bases, with 9 bases between. The CDR3 DNA sequence: TGCAGTGCTACCCAGACGGCTAACTATGGCTACACCTTC. It codes for CSATQTANYGYTF.

The sample holds many counts of this clonotype. The gene calls are TRBV4-2 and TRBJ2-5; a possible D gene is TRBD1 (7 bases). This CDR3 spans 14 amino acids. CDR1 is LGHNA, CDR2 YNFKEQ, per germline. Between the trimmed V and J ends, which lost 1 base and 4 bases, there was a span of 10 bases. CDR3 region: CASSQGQGGETQYF. The CDR3 DNA sequence: TGTGCCAGCAGCCAAGGACAGGGAGGAGAGACCCAGTACTTC.

On this clonotype itself: The CDR3 ends on some other residue instead of the conserved phenylalanine or tryptophan, so this is likely a read error. V and J are TRBV10-3 and TRBJ2-4, with D possibly matching TRBD1 (5 bases). The V end was cut by 6 bases, the J end by 8 bases, with 17 bases between. This CDR3 is 14 amino acids long. Germline CDR1 is ENHRY and CDR2 is SYGVKD. This chain's CDR3 is CAIRDTAVGHIQYL. In nucleotides, the CDR3 is TGTGCCATCAGGGACACGGCGGTCGGCCACATTCAGTACCTC.

This clonotype has ten or more counts. CDR3: CASSPLGTSVYEQYF. The CDR3 DNA follows: TGTGCCAGCAGCCCTCTAGGGACTAGCGTATACGAGCAGTACTTC. The chain is built from TRBV12-3 or TRBV12-4 and TRBJ2-7, with TRBD2 matching over 10 bases. The CDR3 has 15 residues. Trimming at V came to 6 bases and at J to 4 bases, leaving 9 bases not matched to a gene.

The chain couples TRBV7-2 to TRBJ2-3, with TRBD2 as a possible D gene (6 bases). CDR1 is SGHTA, CDR2 FQGNSA, per germline. CDR3 length equals 17 residues. V lost 4 bases and J 2 bases, leaving 19 bases between the germline ends. The CDR3 DNA sequence: TGTGCCAGCAGCTCCCGTCGAACTAGCCCCACCACAGATACGCAGTATTTT. Protein product: CASSSRRTSPTTDTQYF.

V usage is TRBV10-3 and J usage is TRBJ1-1; 7 nucleotides agree with TRBD1. The CDR3 spans 14 residues. V shed 6 bases, J shed 3 bases, and the junction held 7 bases outside the gene matches. Per the germline V gene, CDR1 is ENHRY and CDR2 is SYGVKD. Written as DNA, the CDR3 is TGTGCCATCAGGGCCGGGACAGAATACACTGAAGCTTTCTTT. Residues: CAIRAGTEYTEAFF.

This clonotype has a count of ten or more. The chain recombines TRBV14 with TRBJ2-5; 7 bases align to TRBD2. V lost 1 base to trimming and J lost 2 bases; unmatched junction nucleotides: 7. The V gene's germline CDR1 is SGHDN and CDR2 FVKESK. The CDR3 runs to 16 residues. The CDR3 spells CASSQVGREPQETQYF. CDR3 sequence (DNA): TGTGCCAGCAGCCAAGTTGGGCGGGAGCCGCAAGAGACCCAGTACTTC.

The V and J genes are TRBV29-1 and TRBJ2-7, with unresolved D. Germline lookup yields CDR1 SQVTM and CDR2 ANQGSEA. V was pared by 3 bases and J by 4 bases, with 7 bases between. This CDR3 has 11 residues. The CDR3: CSVDGGYEQYF. CDR3 sequence (DNA): TGCAGCGTTGACGGCGGATACGAGCAGTACTTC.

This sequence joins TRBV4-1 and TRBJ2-7; 10 bases match TRBD1. The CDR3 is made up of 15 amino acids. Germline V gene sequence: CDR1 MGHRA, CDR2 YSYEKL. The V gene end was trimmed by 0 bases and the J gene end by 4 bases; junction bases not matched to a gene: 3. CDR3 loop: CASSQEGQGSYEQYF. The CDR3 DNA sequence: TGCGCCAGCAGCCAAGAGGGACAGGGGTCTTACGAGCAGTACTTC.

Only a few counts were recorded for this clonotype. The chain couples TRBV4-1 to TRBJ1-1; D remains ambiguous. The V end was cut by 1 base, the J end by 0 bases, with 3 bases between. Germline assignment: CDR1 MGHRA and CDR2 YSYEKL. The CDR3 totals 13 residues. Here the CDR3 reads CASSQAMNTEAFF. The CDR3 DNA sequence: TGCGCCAGCAGCCAAGCAATGAACACTGAAGCTTTCTTT.

There are many counts of this clonotype. A junction boundary mismatches the germline segment, possibly from a read error. The chain carries TRBV7-9 and TRBJ2-5; D call uncertain. The germline V gene has CDR1 SEHNR and CDR2 FQNEAQ (reference sequence). This CDR3 is built from 8 residues. CDR3 bases: TGTGCCAGCAGCCCCGGACCTTTC. Protein sequence: CASSPGPF.

This clonotype was recorded at least ten times. The J gene is TRBJ2-5, the V gene TRBV10-3, with D unclear. The CDR3 extends over 13 amino acids. V was shortened by 2 bases and J by 2 bases, with 6 bases between the two germline ends. Per germline, CDR1 ENHRY and CDR2 SYGVKD. As DNA, the CDR3 is TGTGCCATCAGTGAGCCAGCTCAAGAGACCCAGTACTTC. This gives the protein CAISEPAQETQYF.

This clonotype turned up a few times. The gene calls are TRBV7-3 and TRBJ2-3, with 7 positions matching TRBD2. The CDR3 has 15 residues. Germline CDR1 and CDR2: SGHTA and FQGTGA. V shed 1 base and J 0 bases; nucleotides not matched to a gene: 1. CDR3: CASSLRRGSTDTQYF. The CDR3 DNA follows: TGTGCCAGCAGCTTAAGGCGGGGGAGCACAGATACGCAGTATTTT.

This clonotype was observed at least ten times. This rearrangement joins TRBV7-2 to TRBJ2-1; 8 bases map to TRBD1. The CDR3 is 15 amino acids. The V gene end was trimmed by 3 bases and the J gene end by 5 bases; junction bases not matched to a gene: 6. Looked up from germline, CDR1 is SGHTA and CDR2 is FQGNSA. CDR3 sequence reads: CASSFGTGTNNEQFF. In DNA, the CDR3 is TGTGCCAGCAGCTTCGGGACAGGCACTAACAATGAGCAGTTCTTC. The complete variable domain, with remaining parts taken from reference TRBV7-2 and TRBJ2-1, reads GAGVSQSPSNKVTEKGKDVELRCDPISGHTALYWYRQSLGQGLEFLIYFQGNSAPDKSGLPSDRFSAERTGGSVSTLTIQRTQQEDSAVYLCASSFGTGTNNEQFFGPGTRLTVL.

This clonotype has a count of ten or more. The rearrangement links TRBV6-1 to TRBJ2-7, with TRBD2 identical over 9 bases. CDR1 and CDR2 from the germline V gene are MNHNS and SASEGT. After removal of 6 bases from V and 2 bases from J, the junction contained 11 bases not matched to a gene. The CDR3 is made up of 16 amino acids. CDR3 DNA sequence: TGTGCCAGCAGCCGCCGAGGAGCGGGGGGACCCTACGAGCAGTACTTC. Encoded protein: CASSRRGAGGPYEQYF.

The table lists this clonotype with many counts. This chain connects TRBV4-3 to TRBJ2-7; TRBD2 matches 8 bases. CDR3 length: 16 amino acids. Germline V gene data show CDR1 as LGHNA and CDR2 as YSLEER. Trimming cost V 0 bases and J 1 base; bases outside gene matches: 5. The CDR3 DNA reads as TGCGCCAGCAGCCAAGAGCCGAGCGGGAGTTCCTACGAGCAGTACTTC. It specifies CASSQEPSGSSYEQYF.

This clonotype came up many times. This chain links TRBV20-1 with TRBJ2-5, with unresolved D. The germline gives CDR1 DFQATT, CDR2 SNEGSKA (reference sequence). The ends were cut back, 4 bases at V and 3 bases at J, with 15 bases in the middle. CDR3 length: 14 residues. The CDR3 loop reads CSAIWEGPKETQYF. In DNA form, the CDR3 reads TGCAGTGCTATATGGGAAGGGCCCAAAGAGACCCAGTACTTC.

The sample holds many counts of this clonotype. The chain is built from TRBV24-1 and TRBJ2-3; TRBD1 matches 7 bases. The CDR3 length is 16 residues. Germline V gene data show CDR1 as KGHDR and CDR2 as SFDVKD. The trim removed 4 bases at V and 2 bases at J, leaving 8 bases unmatched. For the CDR3, the DNA is TGTGCCACCAGTGAGACCGGGACAGATAACACAGATACGCAGTATTTT. This sequence encodes CATSETGTDNTDTQYF.

This clonotype has ten or more counts. This rearrangement joins TRBV20-1 to TRBJ2-7; a possible D gene is TRBD1 (5 bases). V shed 2 bases and J shed 3 bases, with 29 bases lying between them. The germline V gene has CDR1 DFQATT and CDR2 SNEGSKA (reference sequence). The CDR3 is 19 amino acids. Written as DNA, the CDR3 is TGCAGTGCTAGATCTTTAGACAGTATATTGTCTGAAACCTACTACGAGCAGTACTTC. Translation gives CSARSLDSILSETYYEQYF.

The V gene is TRBV19, the J gene TRBJ1-5; 11 bases are a match to TRBD1. J gave up 2 bases and V 4 bases, and 4 bases lay outside the gene matches. Germline lookup yields CDR1 LNHDA and CDR2 SQIVND (reference sequence). The CDR3 loop spans 16 amino acids. CDR3 protein: CASSTGTGGRNQPQHF. CDR3 nucleotide sequence: TGTGCCAGTAGTACCGGGACAGGGGGTCGCAATCAGCCCCAGCATTTT.

V gene TRBV7-9 combines with J gene TRBJ2-7; D remains unclear. CDR1 and CDR2 from the germline V gene are SEHNR and FQNEAQ (reference sequence). The V end lost 2 bases, the J end lost 4 bases, and 9 bases lay between the germline ends. This CDR3 comprises 13 residues. The CDR3 sequence: CASSLLSGYEQYF. CDR3 sequence (DNA): TGTGCCAGCAGCTTACTTTCCGGGTACGAGCAGTACTTC.

The chain has TRBV29-1 and TRBJ2-3; TRBD1 agrees at 9 bases. Germline-derived CDR1 and CDR2 are SQVTM and ANQGSEA. With V trimmed by 3 bases and J by 6 bases, 4 bases remained unmatched. The CDR3 has 13 residues. CDR3 loop: CSVEETGGDTQYF. CDR3 nucleotide sequence: TGCAGCGTTGAGGAGACAGGGGGGGATACGCAGTATTTT.